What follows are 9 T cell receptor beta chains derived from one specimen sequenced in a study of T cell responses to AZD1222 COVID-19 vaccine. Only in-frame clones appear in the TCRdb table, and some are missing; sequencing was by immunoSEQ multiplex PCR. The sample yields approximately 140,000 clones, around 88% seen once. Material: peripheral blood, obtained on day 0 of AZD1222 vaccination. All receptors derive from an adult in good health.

Written as DNA, the CDR3 is TGTGCCAGCAGCTTTTCGGGACCCGGCGCAGATACGCAGTATTTT. It yields the protein CASSFSGPGADTQYF. The chain combines TRBV7-3 with TRBJ2-3; either TRBD1 or TRBD2 may supply D (5 bases each). V was shortened by 3 bases and J by 4 bases, with 14 bases between the two germline ends. The CDR3 has 15 residues. From germline, CDR1 is SGHTA and CDR2 FQGTGA.

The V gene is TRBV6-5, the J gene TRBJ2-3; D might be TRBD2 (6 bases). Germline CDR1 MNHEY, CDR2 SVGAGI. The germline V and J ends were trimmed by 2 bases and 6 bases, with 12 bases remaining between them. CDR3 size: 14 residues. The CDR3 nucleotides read TGTGCCAGCAGTTACCGGCCAGCGGGTGATACGCAGTATTTT. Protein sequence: CASSYRPAGDTQYF.

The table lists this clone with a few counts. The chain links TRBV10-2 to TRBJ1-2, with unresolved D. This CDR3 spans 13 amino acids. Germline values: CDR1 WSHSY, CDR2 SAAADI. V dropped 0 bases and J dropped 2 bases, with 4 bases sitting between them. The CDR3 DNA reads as TGCGCCAGCAGTGAGTCGCCCAACTATGGCTACACCTTC. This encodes CASSESPNYGYTF.

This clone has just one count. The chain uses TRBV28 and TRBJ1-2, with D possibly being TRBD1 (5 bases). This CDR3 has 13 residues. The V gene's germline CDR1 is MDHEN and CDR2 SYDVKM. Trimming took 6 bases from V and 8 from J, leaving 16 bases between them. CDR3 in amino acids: CASRGGGTGGYTF. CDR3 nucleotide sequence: TGTGCCAGCAGAGGTGGGGGGACGGGAGGCTACACCTTC.

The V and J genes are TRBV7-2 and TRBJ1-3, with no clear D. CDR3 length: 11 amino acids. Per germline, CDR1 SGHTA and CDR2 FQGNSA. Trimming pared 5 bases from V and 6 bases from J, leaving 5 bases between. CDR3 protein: CASSPTNTIYF. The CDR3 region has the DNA TGTGCCAGCAGCCCAACAAACACCATATATTTT.

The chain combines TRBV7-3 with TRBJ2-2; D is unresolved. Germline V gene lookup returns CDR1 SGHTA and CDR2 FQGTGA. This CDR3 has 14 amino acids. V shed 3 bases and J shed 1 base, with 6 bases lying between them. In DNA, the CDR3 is TGTGCCAGCAGCTTCAGCAGGAACACCGGGGAGCTGTTTTTT. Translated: CASSFSRNTGELFF.

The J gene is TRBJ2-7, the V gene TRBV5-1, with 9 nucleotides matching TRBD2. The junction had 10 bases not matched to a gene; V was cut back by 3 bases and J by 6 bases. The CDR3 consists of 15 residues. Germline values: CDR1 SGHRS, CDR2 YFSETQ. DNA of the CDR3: TGCGCCAGCAGCTGGCGGGGGGCGGGGGGGATCGAGCAGTACTTC. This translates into CASSWRGAGGIEQYF.

The CDR3 here is CASSRPSGYGYTF. In DNA form, the CDR3 reads TGTGCCAGCAGCCGCCCTTCGGGCTATGGCTACACCTTC. The chain couples TRBV6-5 to TRBJ1-2; D remains ambiguous. Deletions cut 6 bases from V and 4 bases from J, with 12 bases between. The length of the CDR3 is 13 residues. Germline V gives CDR1 MNHEY, CDR2 SVGAGI.

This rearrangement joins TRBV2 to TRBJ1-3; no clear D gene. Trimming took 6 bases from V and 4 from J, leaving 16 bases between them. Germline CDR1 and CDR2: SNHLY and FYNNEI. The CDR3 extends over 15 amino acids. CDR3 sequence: CASREPYVVGNTIYF. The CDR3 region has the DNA TGTGCCAGCAGAGAACCGTACGTCGTCGGAAACACCATATATTTT.